One sample yielded the 5 T cell receptor beta chains listed below, sequenced in a study of blood T cell repertoires in COVID-19. Profiling relied on immunoSEQ multiplex PCR, and the TCRdb table lists in-frame clones only, not all of them. In the table there are a few hundred thousand clones, roughly 82% of which are singletons. The sample was peripheral blood. These receptors all come from a woman in her thirties or forties who had recovered from COVID-19.

Only a few counts were recorded for this clone. The sample has other DNA sequences that encode this CDR3 too. V and J are TRBV6-5 and TRBJ2-6; a possible D gene is TRBD2 (6 bases). Germline lookup yields CDR1 MNHEY and CDR2 SVGAGI. CDR3 length: 15 residues. V was clipped by 4 bases and J by 0 bases, with 7 bases between them. In DNA, the CDR3 is TGTGCCAGCAGTTTGGGGGGCTCTGGGGCCAACGTCCTGACTTTC. It specifies CASSLGGSGANVLTF.

The chain recombines TRBV2 with TRBJ1-2; TRBD1 might be the D (6 bases). V was trimmed by 3 bases and J by 8 bases, leaving 13 bases between them. Germline V lookup: CDR1 SNHLY, CDR2 FYNNEI. The CDR3 sequence is 13 residues long. The CDR3 reads CASSDRTALGYTF. CDR3 in DNA: TGTGCCAGCAGTGACCGGACAGCGCTCGGCTACACCTTC.

This sequence joins TRBV3-1 (or the pseudogene TRBV3-2) and TRBJ1-1; no definite D call. CDR3 length: 12 residues. Per germline, CDR1 LGHDT and CDR2 YNNKEL (reference sequence). V was clipped by 5 bases and J by 2 bases, with 6 bases between them. The CDR3 spells CASSGANTEAFF. The CDR3 DNA is TGTGCCAGCAGCGGAGCCAACACTGAAGCTTTCTTT.

The chain uses TRBV9 and TRBJ2-3, with 8 bases lining up with TRBD1. V shed 4 bases, J shed 1 base, and the junction held 11 bases outside the gene matches. The CDR3 covers 17 residues. Germline lookup yields CDR1 SGDLS and CDR2 YYNGEE. The DNA of the CDR3 is TGTGCCAGCAGCCCCACCAGGGGGCGATTGGGCACAGATACGCAGTATTTT. It yields the protein CASSPTRGRLGTDTQYF.

The CDR3 sequence is CASSRFRAGAHYNEQFF. The DNA for the CDR3 is TGTGCCAGCAGCCGATTTCGGGCAGGGGCACACTACAATGAGCAGTTCTTC. V gene TRBV7-9 combines with J gene TRBJ2-1, with D possibly TRBD1 on 6 matching bases. V lost 5 bases to trimming and J lost 3 bases, with 20 bases between them. Germline CDR1 and CDR2: SEHNR and FQNEAQ (reference sequence). The CDR3 totals 17 residues.